What follows is one TCR beta chain and its context. V was shortened by 0 bases and J by 0 bases, with 13 bases between the two germline ends. The length of the CDR3 is 17 residues. Germline CDR1 reads SGHNT; CDR2 reads YYREEE (reference sequence). Libraries were prepared by immunoSEQ multiplex PCR; TCRdb keeps only in-frame clonotypes and omits some of them. The repertoire consists of nearly 600,000 clones, with around 95% occurring once and the leading ten covering 0.1% to 0.11%. The record originates from a study of shared clonotypes between healthy human individuals. Naive CD8 populations comprised CD45RO-negative cells positively selected for CCR7, excluding terminally differentiated effector memory CD45RA+ cells.

Sequenced sample: naive CD8+ T cells sorted from blood. The rearrangement uses TRBV5-4 and TRBJ2-1, with D unclear. This receptor was obtained from a woman between 25 and 40 years old in good health. The CDR3 loop is CASSLGVAPSSYNEQFF. The CDR3 DNA sequence: TGTGCCAGCAGCTTGGGCGTTGCGCCCAGCTCCTACAATGAGCAGTTCTTC.